The source of this T cell receptor (beta chain) is a study of T cells in Graves' hyperthyroidism and ophthalmopathy. Findings and limits, study-wide: Most expanded thyroid clonotypes above 0.001 also appeared in blood. By a 13 V-J model, ophthalmopathy was set apart from stable hyperthyroidism. For ophthalmopathy, model prediction preceded onset by a median roughly 6.2 months.

RNA transcripts gave rise to amplified TCR beta CDR3 regions. First-round RT-PCR with HTBI primers amplified the TCR CDR3 region. TCRdb re-analysed the multiplex PCR reads in MiXCR, keeping a single row per CDR3 protein. The sample includes hundreds of thousands of distinct CDR3 sequences, less than 20% of them seen just once. The CDR3 is made up of 14 amino acids. From germline, CDR1 is GTSNPN and CDR2 SVGIG (reference sequence). The V gene lost 0 bases and the J gene lost 2 bases, with 9 bases spanning the gap. Diagnoses were made from clinical symptoms, serum measures (thyroxine and TRAb), thyroid ultrasound and orbital computed tomography. This clonotype showed up many times. What it binds is not known.

This clonotype was sampled from a woman under 30 with Graves' ophthalmopathy. The V gene is TRBV30, the J gene TRBJ2-3; tentative D call: TRBD1 (5 bases). The sequencing sample was made of blood. This chain's CDR3 is CAWSVRGITDTQYF. CDR3 nucleotides: TGTGCCTGGAGTGTAAGGGGCATCACAGATACGCAGTATTTT.